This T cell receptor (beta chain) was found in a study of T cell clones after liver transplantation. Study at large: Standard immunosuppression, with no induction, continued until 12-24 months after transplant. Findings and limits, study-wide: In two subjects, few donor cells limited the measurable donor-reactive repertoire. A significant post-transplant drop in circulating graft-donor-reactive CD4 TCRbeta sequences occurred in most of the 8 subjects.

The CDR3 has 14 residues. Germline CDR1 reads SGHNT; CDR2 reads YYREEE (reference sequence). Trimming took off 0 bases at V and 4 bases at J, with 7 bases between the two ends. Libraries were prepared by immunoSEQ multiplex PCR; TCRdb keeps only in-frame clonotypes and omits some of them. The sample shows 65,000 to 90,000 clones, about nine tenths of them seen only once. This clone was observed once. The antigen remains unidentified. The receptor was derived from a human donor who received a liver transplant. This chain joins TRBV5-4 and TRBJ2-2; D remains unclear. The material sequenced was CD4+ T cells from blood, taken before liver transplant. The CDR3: CASSLEVFTGELFF. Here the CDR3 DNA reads TGTGCCAGCAGCTTGGAGGTATTCACCGGGGAGCTGTTTTTT.